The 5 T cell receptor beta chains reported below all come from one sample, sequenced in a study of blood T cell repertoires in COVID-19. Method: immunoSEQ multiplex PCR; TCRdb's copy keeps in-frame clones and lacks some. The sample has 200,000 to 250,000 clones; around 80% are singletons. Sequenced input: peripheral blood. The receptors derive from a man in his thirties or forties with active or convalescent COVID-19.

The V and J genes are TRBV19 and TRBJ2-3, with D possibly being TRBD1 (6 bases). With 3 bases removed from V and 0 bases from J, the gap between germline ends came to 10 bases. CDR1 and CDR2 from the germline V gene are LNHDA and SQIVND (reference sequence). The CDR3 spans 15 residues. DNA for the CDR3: TGTGCCAGTAGTATCCGCCAGGGGAGCACAGATACGCAGTATTTT. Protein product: CASSIRQGSTDTQYF.

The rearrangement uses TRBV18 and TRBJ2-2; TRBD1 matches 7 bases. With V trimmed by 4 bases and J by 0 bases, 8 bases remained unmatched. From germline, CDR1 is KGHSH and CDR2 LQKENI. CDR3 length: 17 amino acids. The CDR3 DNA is TGTGCCAGCTCACGGCTAGAGGGGGCCGCGAACACCGGGGAGCTGTTTTTT. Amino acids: CASSRLEGAANTGELFF.

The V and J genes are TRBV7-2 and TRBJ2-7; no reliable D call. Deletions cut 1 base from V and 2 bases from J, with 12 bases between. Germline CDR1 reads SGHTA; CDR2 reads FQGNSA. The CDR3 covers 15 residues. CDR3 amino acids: CASSLERFNPYEQYF. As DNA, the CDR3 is TGTGCCAGCAGCTTAGAGAGATTCAATCCCTACGAGCAGTACTTC.

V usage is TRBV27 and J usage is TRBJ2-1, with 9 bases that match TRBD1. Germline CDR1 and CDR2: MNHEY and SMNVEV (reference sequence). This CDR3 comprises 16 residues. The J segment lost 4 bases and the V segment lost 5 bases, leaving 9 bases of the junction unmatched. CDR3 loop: CASSKGQGGTYNEQFF. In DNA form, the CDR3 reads TGTGCCAGCAGTAAGGGACAGGGAGGAACGTACAATGAGCAGTTCTTC.

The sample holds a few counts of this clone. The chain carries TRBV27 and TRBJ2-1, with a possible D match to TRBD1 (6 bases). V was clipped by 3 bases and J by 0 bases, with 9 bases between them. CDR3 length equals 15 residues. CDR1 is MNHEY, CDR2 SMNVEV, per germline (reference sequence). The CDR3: CASSLGDISYNEQFF. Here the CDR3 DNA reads TGTGCCAGCAGTTTGGGGGACATCTCCTACAATGAGCAGTTCTTC.